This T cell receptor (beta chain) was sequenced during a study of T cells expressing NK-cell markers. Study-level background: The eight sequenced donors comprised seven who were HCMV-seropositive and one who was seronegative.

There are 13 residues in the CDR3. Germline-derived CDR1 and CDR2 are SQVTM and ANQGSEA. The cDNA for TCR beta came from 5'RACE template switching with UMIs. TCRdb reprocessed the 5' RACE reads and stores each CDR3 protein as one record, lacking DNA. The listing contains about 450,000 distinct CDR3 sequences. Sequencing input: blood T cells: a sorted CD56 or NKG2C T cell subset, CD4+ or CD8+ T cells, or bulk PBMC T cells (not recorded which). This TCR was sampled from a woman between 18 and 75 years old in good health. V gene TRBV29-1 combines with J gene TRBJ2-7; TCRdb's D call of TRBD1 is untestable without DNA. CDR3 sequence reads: CSVAGTGNYEQYF.